These T cell receptor beta chains were read from a single sample in a study of shared clonotypes between healthy human individuals. Sequenced by immunoSEQ multiplex PCR; TCRdb stores in-frame clones only, minus some. The table lists 950,000 to 1,300,000 clones, about 76% of them singletons. Sequencing was done on a sample of memory CD4+ T cells sorted from blood. The source of these receptors is a man between 18 and 29 years old in good health. Both conserved end residues are part of each CDR3. The order of the fields is clone size, V gene, D gene, J gene, CDR3 protein, CDR3 DNA. The D gene is left open where the match is weak. Some rows have no size entry. The others give once, few or many, or a class for an expanded clone.

clone_size: .; v_call: TRBV2; d_call: TRBD1; j_call: TRBJ1-5; cdr3_aa: CASSEARQGVFGNQPQHF; cdr3_nt: TGTGCCAGCAGTGAAGCGCGACAGGGAGTGTTCGGCAATCAGCCCCAGCATTTT
clone_size: once; v_call: TRBV11-2; d_call: .; j_call: TRBJ1-1; cdr3_aa: CASSWTGTTEAFF; cdr3_nt: TGTGCCAGCAGCTGGACCGGGACAACTGAAGCTTTCTTT
clone_size: many; v_call: TRBV14; d_call: .; j_call: TRBJ2-4; cdr3_aa: CASSHRSLGHIQYF; cdr3_nt: TGTGCCAGCAGCCACAGGTCCCTGGGGCACATTCAGTACTTC
clone_size: .; v_call: TRBV2; d_call: .; j_call: TRBJ2-5; cdr3_aa: CASQRGKLSQETQYF; cdr3_nt: TGTGCCAGCCAGAGGGGGAAACTGTCCCAAGAGACCCAGTACTTC
clone_size: .; v_call: TRBV30; d_call: .; j_call: TRBJ2-7; cdr3_aa: CAWSPQTYEQYF; cdr3_nt: TGTGCCTGGAGTCCGCAGACCTACGAGCAGTACTTC
clone_size: .; v_call: TRBV10-1; d_call: .; j_call: TRBJ2-7; cdr3_aa: CASRSGCEQYF; cdr3_nt: TGCGCCAGCAGGAGTGGGTGCGAGCAGTACTTC
clone_size: .; v_call: TRBV13; d_call: .; j_call: TRBJ1-5; cdr3_aa: CASRWGGGNQPQHF; cdr3_nt: TGTGCCAGCAGGTGGGGAGGGGGCAATCAGCCCCAGCATTTT
clone_size: .; v_call: TRBV5-1; d_call: TRBD1; j_call: TRBJ2-7; cdr3_aa: CASSATGGGSYEQYF; cdr3_nt: TGCGCCAGCAGCGCAACAGGGGGAGGCTCCTACGAGCAGTACTTC
clone_size: .; v_call: TRBV5-1; d_call: .; j_call: TRBJ2-7; cdr3_aa: CASSSNYEQYF; cdr3_nt: TGCGCCAGCAGCTCGAACTACGAGCAGTACTTC
clone_size: .; v_call: TRBV15; d_call: TRBD1; j_call: TRBJ1-1; cdr3_aa: CATGRQGKVSTEAFF; cdr3_nt: TGTGCCACCGGGCGACAGGGGAAGGTTAGCACTGAAGCTTTCTTT
clone_size: .; v_call: TRBV6-6; d_call: .; j_call: TRBJ1-5; cdr3_aa: CASSAGVSNQPQHF; cdr3_nt: TGTGCCAGCAGCGCAGGAGTTAGCAATCAGCCCCAGCATTTT
clone_size: .; v_call: TRBV14; d_call: .; j_call: TRBJ2-5; cdr3_aa: CASSQSRGYQETQYF; cdr3_nt: TGTGCCAGCAGCCAGTCCAGGGGATACCAAGAGACCCAGTACTTC
clone_size: few; v_call: TRBV27; d_call: TRBD1; j_call: TRBJ1-6; cdr3_aa: CASSPIDRGDSPLHF; cdr3_nt: TGTGCCAGCAGTCCGATCGACAGGGGTGATTCACCCCTCCACTTT
clone_size: .; v_call: TRBV5-6; d_call: TRBD1; j_call: TRBJ2-3; cdr3_aa: CASSLGQGKDTQYF; cdr3_nt: TGTGCCAGCAGCCTAGGACAGGGAAAGGATACGCAGTATTTT
clone_size: .; v_call: TRBV19; d_call: .; j_call: TRBJ2-7; cdr3_aa: CASSIGTNYEQYF; cdr3_nt: TGTGCCAGTAGTATAGGAACTAACTACGAGCAGTACTTC
clone_size: few; v_call: TRBV7-8; d_call: .; j_call: TRBJ1-1; cdr3_aa: CASSSPGRNTEAFF; cdr3_nt: TGTGCCAGCAGCTCGCCAGGGCGGAACACTGAAGCTTTCTTT
clone_size: .; v_call: TRBV29-1; d_call: .; j_call: TRBJ1-2; cdr3_aa: CSVVGPGTSLHYGYTF; cdr3_nt: TGCAGCGTTGTGGGTCCCGGGACGAGCTTGCACTATGGCTACACCTTC
clone_size: few; v_call: TRBV5-1; d_call: .; j_call: TRBJ2-2; cdr3_aa: CASSLGGKTGELFF; cdr3_nt: TGCGCCAGCAGCTTGGGGGGAAAAACCGGGGAGCTGTTTTTT
clone_size: .; v_call: TRBV14; d_call: TRBD2; j_call: TRBJ2-3; cdr3_aa: CASSPLGGGRTDTQYF; cdr3_nt: TGTGCCAGCAGCCCCCTCGGCGGCGGGAGGACAGATACGCAGTATTTT
clone_size: few; v_call: TRBV5-1; d_call: .; j_call: TRBJ2-7; cdr3_aa: CASSLRSTSYEQYF; cdr3_nt: TGCGCCAGCAGTCTCCGGTCCACCTCCTACGAGCAGTACTTC
clone_size: few; v_call: TRBV5-1; d_call: TRBD1; j_call: TRBJ1-2; cdr3_aa: CASSIGTGDGYTF; cdr3_nt: TGCGCCAGCAGCATCGGGACAGGGGATGGCTACACCTTC
clone_size: .; v_call: TRBV30; d_call: .; j_call: TRBJ1-2; cdr3_aa: CAWKENYGYTF; cdr3_nt: TGTGCCTGGAAGGAGAACTATGGCTACACCTTC
clone_size: .; v_call: TRBV7-2; d_call: .; j_call: TRBJ2-3; cdr3_aa: CASSYFTDTQYF; cdr3_nt: TGTGCCAGCAGCTATTTCACAGATACGCAGTATTTT
clone_size: .; v_call: TRBV9; d_call: TRBD1; j_call: TRBJ1-2; cdr3_aa: CASTRDRANYGYTF; cdr3_nt: TGTGCCAGCACCCGGGACAGAGCTAACTATGGCTACACCTTC
clone_size: .; v_call: TRBV5-4; d_call: .; j_call: TRBJ2-1; cdr3_aa: CASSLVQGGDNEQFF; cdr3_nt: TGTGCCAGCAGCTTGGTGCAGGGGGGCGACAATGAGCAGTTCTTC
clone_size: .; v_call: TRBV9; d_call: .; j_call: TRBJ1-6; cdr3_aa: CASSAVAGEGSPLHF; cdr3_nt: TGTGCCAGCAGCGCGGTCGCGGGAGAGGGGTCACCCCTCCACTTT
clone_size: .; v_call: TRBV7-3; d_call: .; j_call: TRBJ1-1; cdr3_aa: CASSLTRDAEAFF; cdr3_nt: TGTGCCAGCAGCTTAACTCGGGACGCTGAAGCTTTCTTT
clone_size: .; v_call: TRBV5-1; d_call: .; j_call: TRBJ2-7; cdr3_aa: CASSLISNYEQYF; cdr3_nt: TGCGCCAGCAGCTTGATTAGCAACTACGAGCAGTACTTC
clone_size: .; v_call: TRBV5-1; d_call: TRBD1; j_call: TRBJ2-1; cdr3_aa: CASSMGQGNNEQFF; cdr3_nt: TGCGCCAGCAGCATGGGACAGGGGAACAATGAGCAGTTCTTC
clone_size: .; v_call: TRBV5-4; d_call: .; j_call: TRBJ2-3; cdr3_aa: CASTGGPIRGTDTQYF; cdr3_nt: TGTGCCTCAACCGGGGGACCAATTCGTGGCACAGATACGCAGTATTTT
clone_size: .; v_call: TRBV5-1; d_call: TRBD2; j_call: TRBJ2-7; cdr3_aa: CASSLDLAGGPRSYEQYF; cdr3_nt: TGCGCCAGCAGCTTGGATCTAGCGGGAGGGCCTCGATCCTACGAGCAGTACTTC
clone_size: .; v_call: TRBV11-2; d_call: .; j_call: TRBJ2-7; cdr3_aa: CASSLAQGTYEQYF; cdr3_nt: TGTGCCAGCAGCTTGGCACAGGGAACCTACGAGCAGTACTTC
clone_size: .; v_call: TRBV7-8; d_call: .; j_call: TRBJ2-7; cdr3_aa: CASSPGVSQYF; cdr3_nt: TGTGCCAGCAGCCCAGGGGTCTCGCAGTACTTC
clone_size: .; v_call: TRBV6-1; d_call: .; j_call: TRBJ2-7; cdr3_aa: CASSDDGRYYEQYF; cdr3_nt: TGTGCCAGCAGTGACGACGGGAGATACTACGAGCAGTACTTC
clone_size: once; v_call: TRBV6-1; d_call: TRBD1; j_call: TRBJ1-5; cdr3_aa: CASGQGAGQPQHF; cdr3_nt: TGTGCCAGCGGACAGGGGGCAGGTCAGCCCCAGCATTTT
clone_size: few; v_call: TRBV4-1; d_call: TRBD1; j_call: TRBJ1-2; cdr3_aa: CASSQETGQFYGYTF; cdr3_nt: TGCGCCAGCAGCCAAGAGACGGGACAGTTCTATGGCTACACCTTC
clone_size: few; v_call: TRBV7-2; d_call: .; j_call: TRBJ2-7; cdr3_aa: CASSLGVSYEQYF; cdr3_nt: TGTGCCAGCAGCCTTGGGGTTTCCTACGAGCAGTACTTC
clone_size: .; v_call: TRBV6-5; d_call: .; j_call: TRBJ1-2; cdr3_aa: CASAPTLRGSGGYTF; cdr3_nt: TGTGCCAGCGCCCCCACCTTGAGGGGAAGCGGTGGCTACACCTTC
clone_size: .; v_call: TRBV5-3; d_call: .; j_call: TRBJ1-1; cdr3_aa: CARSLVDGNNTEAFF; cdr3_nt: TGTGCCAGAAGCTTGGTGGACGGAAATAACACTGAAGCTTTCTTT
clone_size: .; v_call: TRBV7-3; d_call: .; j_call: TRBJ2-2; cdr3_aa: CASSLNGAQNTGELFF; cdr3_nt: TGTGCCAGCAGCTTAAATGGGGCGCAGAACACCGGGGAGCTGTTTTTT
clone_size: .; v_call: TRBV13; d_call: .; j_call: TRBJ1-4; cdr3_aa: CASSLRAFGEKLFF; cdr3_nt: TGTGCCAGCAGCTTGCGTGCCTTTGGGGAAAAACTGTTTTTT
clone_size: .; v_call: TRBV28; d_call: TRBD2; j_call: TRBJ2-2; cdr3_aa: CASTAGGPGGELFF; cdr3_nt: TGTGCCAGCACGGCGGGGGGGCCGGGCGGGGAGCTGTTTTTT
clone_size: many; v_call: TRBV9; d_call: .; j_call: TRBJ1-6; cdr3_aa: CASSVGREPRSPLHF; cdr3_nt: TGTGCCAGCAGCGTGGGCCGGGAGCCCCGCTCACCCCTCCACTTT
clone_size: .; v_call: TRBV30; d_call: .; j_call: TRBJ2-4; cdr3_aa: CAWSGQWLTDIAKNIQYF; cdr3_nt: TGTGCCTGGAGTGGACAGTGGTTGACTGATATAGCCAAAAACATTCAGTACTTC
clone_size: .; v_call: TRBV7-9; d_call: .; j_call: TRBJ1-1; cdr3_aa: CASSLVVGGAFF; cdr3_nt: TGTGCCAGCAGCTTAGTTGTGGGGGGAGCTTTCTTT